This T cell receptor (beta chain) comes out of a study of Graves' ophthalmopathy and Graves' hyperthyroidism. The CDR3 contains 16 residues. After removal of 5 bases from V and 0 bases from J, the junction contained 9 bases not matched to a gene. Germline V lookup: CDR1 SGHVS, CDR2 FQNEAQ. As the template, RNA transcripts were used to amplify TCR beta CDR3 regions. First-round RT-PCR with HTBI primers preceded a second-round multiplex PCR. One entry per CDR3 protein results from TCRdb running MiXCR on the multiplex PCR reads. Altogether approximately 210,000 distinct CDR3 sequences are present, less than 30% being singletons, with the ten largest covering 9.1%. Concerning this clonotype: Its antigen is still unknown.

The study's findings and limits: Blood shared most expanded thyroid clonotypes above 0.001 frequency.

PBMCs stemmed from approximately 9.7 ml of fresh peripheral blood. V gene TRBV7-8 combines with J gene TRBJ2-7; TRBD2 agrees at 8 bases. Sequencing used peripheral blood. The TCR was taken from a man between 45 and 60 years old with Graves' ophthalmopathy. This chain's CDR3 is CASSPRGGRTSYEQYF. CDR3 nucleotides: TGTGCCAGCAGCCCCCGGGGCGGGAGGACCTCCTACGAGCAGTACTTC. Drawing the rest from reference TRBV7-8 and TRBJ2-7, the complete variable domain is GAGVSQSPRYKVAKRGQDVALRCDPISGHVSLFWYQQALGQGPEFLTYFQNEAQLDKSGLPSDRFFAERPEGSVSTLKIQRTQQEDSAVYLCASSPRGGRTSYEQYFGPGTRLTVT.